The 17 T cell receptor beta chains in this list originate from one sample, sequenced in a study of T cells expressing NK-cell markers. TCRdb re-called the 5' RACE reads and shows each CDR3 protein once, DNA omitted. Here the sample table reports under 600,000 distinct CDR3 sequences. Sequenced: blood T cells: a sorted CD56 or NKG2C T cell subset, CD4+ or CD8+ T cells, or bulk PBMC T cells (not recorded which). The receptors derive from a woman between 50 and 59 years old in good health.

The V call is TRBV7-2, the J call TRBJ2-1. The germline V gene has CDR1 SGHTA and CDR2 FQGNSA. The CDR3 extends over 14 amino acids. This chain's CDR3 is CASSLRVSYNEQFF.

This chain uses TRBV19 with TRBJ1-3; TCRdb outputs TRBD1, but without DNA this stays unchecked. Germline V gene sequence: CDR1 LNHDA, CDR2 SQIVND (reference sequence). The CDR3 covers 14 residues. The CDR3: CASTVTGIGNTIYF.

This chain joins TRBV10-3 and TRBJ2-1. The CDR3 length is 12 residues. Germline V gives CDR1 ENHRY, CDR2 SYGVKD. The CDR3 reads CAHQGPYNEQFF.

This rearrangement joins TRBV7-8 to TRBJ2-1; TCRdb names TRBD1, which stays unverified in the absence of DNA. The CDR3 runs 17 residues. Germline loops: CDR1 SGHVS, CDR2 FQNEAQ. The CDR3: CASSLGPGNPGGNEQFF.

The CDR3 region is CASGLIMPAANTGELFF. The chain recombines TRBV12-5 with TRBJ2-2; there is no DNA to check the TCRdb D call of TRBD2. Looked up from germline, CDR1 is LGHNT and CDR2 is FRNRAP. The CDR3 runs 17 residues.

The rearrangement links TRBV5-5 to TRBJ2-7; the TCRdb call, TRBD2, lacks DNA for checking. Per germline, CDR1 SGHKS and CDR2 YYEKEE (reference sequence). The CDR3 is 12 amino acids. The CDR3 reads CASRHGTSEQYF. The full variable domain, with the rest looked up from reference TRBV5-5 and TRBJ2-7, is DAGVTQSPTHLIKTRGQQVTLRCSPISGHKSVSWYQQVLGQGPQFIFQYYEKEERGRGNFPDRFSARQFPNYSSELNVNALLLGDSALYLCASRHGTSEQYFGPGTRLTVT.

The chain has TRBV10-3 and TRBJ1-1. The CDR3 length is 14 residues. The germline gives CDR1 ENHRY, CDR2 SYGVKD. CDR3 protein: CAASGRAGSAEAFF.

This chain joins TRBV3-1 and TRBJ2-5. The CDR3 spans 12 residues. The germline CDR1 and CDR2 sequences are LGHDT and YNNKEL (reference sequence). This CDR3 is CASSLSHRTQYF.

This rearrangement joins TRBV4-1 to TRBJ2-3. The CDR3 is 21 residues long. From germline, CDR1 is MGHRA and CDR2 YSYEKL. CDR3 in amino acids: CASSQFPREQLLRSSTDTQYF.

The chain carries TRBV6-5 and TRBJ2-1; checking the TCRdb D call of TRBD1 is not possible without DNA. CDR3 length: 14 amino acids. CDR1 is MNHEY and CDR2 is SVGAGI in the germline V gene. CDR3: CATLDRSRGNEQFF.

The chain uses TRBV9 and TRBJ2-4; TCRdb gives TRBD1 as the D gene, but with no DNA this cannot be confirmed. Germline V gene sequence: CDR1 SGDLS, CDR2 YYNGEE. The CDR3 contains 16 residues. CDR3 sequence reads: CASSPGRGEHKNIQYF.

This chain connects TRBV11-3 to TRBJ2-2. The CDR3 sequence is 18 residues long. Germline V gene sequence: CDR1 SGHNT, CDR2 YENEEA. CDR3 sequence: CASSLEIALLPEVGELFF.

The chain is built from TRBV7-8 and TRBJ2-3; as DNA is missing, the TRBD1 call by TCRdb cannot be tested. Germline CDR1 reads SGHVS; CDR2 reads FQNEAQ. CDR3 length: 15 residues. CDR3 region: CASSPDRVLTDTQYF.

CDR3 region: CASSEGGLAKNIQYF. The V call is TRBV9, the J call TRBJ2-4; the D call from TCRdb, TRBD1, cannot be confirmed without DNA. CDR3 length: 15 amino acids. Germline CDR1 is SGDLS and CDR2 is YYNGEE.

This chain connects TRBV6-5 to TRBJ2-2; the TCRdb call, TRBD1, lacks DNA for checking. The CDR3 is 14 amino acids. Germline lookup yields CDR1 MNHEY and CDR2 SVGAGI. The CDR3 region is CASGTGLNTGELFF.

The chain links TRBV6-1 to TRBJ1-6. This CDR3 comprises 12 residues. Germline V gene data show CDR1 as MNHNS and CDR2 as SASEGT. The CDR3 reads CAASNPVSVLHF.

The chain recombines TRBV24-1 with TRBJ2-1; TCRdb outputs TRBD2, but without DNA this stays unchecked. The CDR3 covers 17 residues. Germline V CDR1 and CDR2: KGHDR, SFDVKD. CDR3 amino acids: CATSDLGLADSYNEQFF.